The 9 T cell receptor beta chains in this list originate from one sample, sequenced in a study of T cell responses to AZD1222 COVID-19 vaccine. Profiled with immunoSEQ multiplex PCR; TCRdb holds only in-frame clones, not every one. The table lists 150,000 to 200,000 clones, roughly 86% of them singletons. The sequencing here drew on peripheral blood, taken on day 0 of AZD1222 vaccination. The origin of the receptors is an adult in good health.

The gene calls are TRBV14 and TRBJ1-4; D is possibly TRBD1 (6 bases). V shed 2 bases and J shed 4 bases, with 8 bases lying between them. The CDR3 has 14 residues. Germline values: CDR1 SGHDN, CDR2 FVKESK. In nucleotides, the CDR3 is TGTGCCAGCAGCCAAAGGGGGGATAATGAAAAACTGTTTTTT. It yields the protein CASSQRGDNEKLFF.

The rearrangement links TRBV29-1 to TRBJ1-2; D might be TRBD1 (5 bases). The CDR3 is 13 amino acids. Germline values: CDR1 SQVTM, CDR2 ANQGSEA. V dropped 4 bases and J dropped 4 bases, with 13 bases sitting between them. The CDR3 region has the DNA TGCAGCGTTGTCACGGGGCAGGGCTATGGCTACACCTTC. Amino acid sequence: CSVVTGQGYGYTF.

This chain joins TRBV29-1 and TRBJ2-3; D may correspond to TRBD1 or TRBD2 (6 bases each). V shed 4 bases and J shed 3 bases, with 14 bases lying between them. CDR1 is SQVTM, CDR2 ANQGSEA, per germline. CDR3 length equals 14 residues. CDR3 bases: TGCAGCGTTGTACGTGGAGGGGGAACAGATACGCAGTATTTT. Translation gives CSVVRGGGTDTQYF.

The rearrangement joins TRBV19 to TRBJ1-2, with 7 bases that match TRBD1. CDR1 is LNHDA, CDR2 SQIVND, per germline (reference sequence). The CDR3 has 14 residues. Unmatched junction bases numbered 13, after V lost 10 bases and J lost 5 bases. The DNA for the CDR3 is TGTGCCACGAGCCCCTCCGACAGGGCATATGGCTACACCTTC. Protein sequence: CATSPSDRAYGYTF.

The rearrangement links TRBV13 to TRBJ2-7; 9 nucleotides line up with TRBD1. The V segment lost 5 bases and the J segment 3 bases; nucleotides outside the gene matches: 5. The CDR3 totals 14 residues. The V gene's germline CDR1 is PRHDT and CDR2 FYEKMQ (reference sequence). This CDR3 reads CASSPGQGRYEQYF. The DNA for the CDR3 is TGTGCCAGCAGCCCAGGACAGGGGCGCTACGAGCAGTACTTC.

V is TRBV28 and J is TRBJ1-5, with D possibly TRBD1 on 6 matching bases. V lost 2 bases to trimming and J lost 5 bases, with 13 bases between them. Germline V gene lookup returns CDR1 MDHEN and CDR2 SYDVKM. CDR3 length: 15 residues. Written as DNA, the CDR3 is TGTGCCAGCAGTTTAGGTGACAGGCCCCATCAGCCCCAGCATTTT. Translation gives CASSLGDRPHQPQHF.

The chain joins TRBV19 to TRBJ1-5; D gene uncertain. CDR3 length: 13 residues. CDR1 and CDR2 from the germline V gene are LNHDA and SQIVND (reference sequence). The V end was cut by 3 bases, the J end by 5 bases, with 8 bases between. CDR3 DNA sequence: TGTGCCAGTAGTATTCCTAGAGATCAGCCCCAGCATTTT. Amino acid sequence: CASSIPRDQPQHF.

The V call is TRBV27, the J call TRBJ1-1; 8 bases fit TRBD1. The CDR3 runs 13 residues. Germline loops: CDR1 MNHEY, CDR2 SMNVEV (reference sequence). Trimming at V came to 4 bases and at J to 4 bases, leaving 2 bases not matched to a gene. The CDR3: CASSYTGGTEAFF. CDR3 nucleotide sequence: TGTGCCAGCAGTTACACAGGGGGCACTGAAGCTTTCTTT.

This clone was observed once. The V and J genes are TRBV28 and TRBJ2-7, with D uncertain. Germline CDR1 reads MDHEN; CDR2 reads SYDVKM. This CDR3 spans 13 amino acids. Trimming cost V 3 bases and J 6 bases, with 12 bases left between them. CDR3 in DNA: TGTGCCAGCAGTTTGGACGATCCGGGCGAGCAGTACTTC. Its protein is CASSLDDPGEQYF.